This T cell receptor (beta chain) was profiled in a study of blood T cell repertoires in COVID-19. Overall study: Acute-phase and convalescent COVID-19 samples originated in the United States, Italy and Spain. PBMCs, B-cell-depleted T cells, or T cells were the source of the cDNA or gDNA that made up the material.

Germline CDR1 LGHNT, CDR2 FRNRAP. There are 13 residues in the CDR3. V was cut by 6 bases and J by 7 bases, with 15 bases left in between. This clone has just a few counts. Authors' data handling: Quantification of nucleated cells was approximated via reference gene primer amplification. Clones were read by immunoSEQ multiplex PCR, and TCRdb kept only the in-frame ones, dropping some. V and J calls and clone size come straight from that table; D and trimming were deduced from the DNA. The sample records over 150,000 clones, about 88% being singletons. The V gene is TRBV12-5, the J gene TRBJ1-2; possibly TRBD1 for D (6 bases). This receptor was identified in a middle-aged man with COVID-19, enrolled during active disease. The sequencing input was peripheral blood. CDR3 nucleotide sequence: TGTGCTAGTGGAATTACAGGGTTTGGTGGCTACACCTTC. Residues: CASGITGFGGYTF.